The 20 T cell receptor beta chains below all came from one sample that was sequenced in a study of shared clonotypes between healthy human individuals. The assay was immunoSEQ multiplex PCR, and TCRdb's table has in-frame clones only and misses some. The sample holds about 2.4 million clones; 93% are singletons and the top ten take approximately 0.36%. What was sequenced was naive CD4+ T cells from PBMCs. The subset: CD45RA+ positively selected. The receptor source for this set is a man aged 18 to 30 in good health. Some clones in this sample may be carry-over from other donors' samples.

The chain employs TRBV14 and TRBJ2-2; D unresolved. The CDR3 loop spans 14 amino acids. Looked up from germline, CDR1 is SGHDN and CDR2 is FVKESK. V was pared by 4 bases and J by 2 bases, with 8 bases between. The CDR3 sequence is CASSRRINTGELFF. CDR3 coding DNA: TGTGCCAGCAGCCGACGGATAAACACCGGGGAGCTGTTTTTT.

V is TRBV4-1 and J is TRBJ1-2; TRBD1 matches at 7 bases. The junction had 5 bases not matched to a gene; V was cut back by 2 bases and J by 2 bases. Per germline, CDR1 MGHRA and CDR2 YSYEKL. The CDR3 is 15 residues long. The CDR3 coding sequence is TGCGCCAGCAGCCAACCCCCGACAGGGAACTATGGCTACACCTTC. It yields the protein CASSQPPTGNYGYTF.

The chain employs TRBV30 and TRBJ1-2, with a weak D call TRBD1 (6 bases). Between the trimmed V and J ends, which lost 2 bases and 4 bases, there was a span of 14 bases. CDR1 is GTSNPN, CDR2 SVGIG, per germline (reference sequence). The CDR3 has 14 amino acids. The CDR3 spells CAWSRNRDFYGYTF. The CDR3 coding sequence is TGTGCCTGGAGTCGAAACAGGGATTTCTATGGCTACACCTTC.

The chain recombines TRBV28 with TRBJ2-1; 15 nucleotides line up with TRBD2. V trimming: 7 bases; J trimming: 6 bases; junction bases outside the gene matches: 13. The CDR3 totals 18 residues. CDR1 is MDHEN and CDR2 is SYDVKM in the germline V gene. The CDR3 protein is CASIPPGTSGRTLNEQFF. CDR3 nucleotides: TGTGCCAGCATACCCCCCGGGACTAGCGGGAGGACCCTCAATGAGCAGTTCTTC. Full variable domain (outside the CDR3, taken from reference TRBV28 and TRBJ2-1): DVKVTQSSRYLVKRTGEKVFLECVQDMDHENMFWYRQDPGLGLRLIYFSYDVKMKEKGDIPEGYSVSREKKERFSLILESASTNQTSMYLCASIPPGTSGRTLNEQFFGPGTRLTVL.

Here the CDR3 reads CASNDRGNNQPQHF. The CDR3 nucleotides are TGTGCCAGCAATGACAGGGGAAACAATCAGCCCCAGCATTTT. V usage is TRBV28 and J usage is TRBJ1-5, with 8 bases that match TRBD1. The V gene's germline CDR1 is MDHEN and CDR2 SYDVKM. The length of the CDR3 is 14 residues. V shed 7 bases and J 3 bases; nucleotides not matched to a gene: 5.

The rearrangement uses TRBV29-1 and TRBJ1-2; 7 nucleotides align to TRBD1. V shed 6 bases and J 4 bases; nucleotides not matched to a gene: 17. Germline V gene data show CDR1 as SQVTM and CDR2 as ANQGSEA. This CDR3 contains 16 residues. CDR3 coding DNA: TGCAGCGTCGATACCTTGAGGGGGCGAGAGGCCTATGGCTACACCTTC. Translating it yields CSVDTLRGREAYGYTF.

The chain joins TRBV28 to TRBJ2-7; 10 bases line up with TRBD2. V trimming: 8 bases; J trimming: 7 bases; junction bases outside the gene matches: 11. Germline CDR1 reads MDHEN; CDR2 reads SYDVKM. There are 14 residues in the CDR3. CDR3 sequence reads: CASEEYSGRREQYF. DNA for the CDR3: TGTGCCAGCGAGGAATATAGCGGGAGGAGGGAGCAGTACTTC.

V is TRBV4-3 and J is TRBJ2-5; perhaps TRBD1 as D (5 bases). The better agreement between TRBJ2-7 and the DNA end casts doubt on the J call. Per germline, CDR1 LGHNA and CDR2 YSLEER. CDR3 length: 15 residues. The CDR3 nucleotides are TGCGCCAGCAGCCAAGTAACAGGTAGACCCTACGAGCAGTACTTC. It specifies CASSQVTGRPYEQYF.

This chain joins TRBV29-1 and TRBJ2-1; 15 bases fit TRBD2. The junction had 6 bases not matched to a gene; V was cut back by 4 bases and J by 5 bases. CDR3 length equals 16 residues. The germline V gene has CDR1 SQVTM and CDR2 ANQGSEA. This CDR3 is CSVGGLAGGPDNEQFF. CDR3 sequence (DNA): TGCAGCGTTGGAGGACTAGCGGGAGGGCCCGACAATGAGCAGTTCTTC.

On this clone: Other DNA sequences in the same sample also yield this CDR3. The chain is built from TRBV7-3 and TRBJ2-3; D unresolved. The CDR3 contains 14 residues. The germline V and J ends were trimmed by 2 bases and 0 bases, with 6 bases remaining between them. CDR1 SGHTA and CDR2 FQGTGA come from the germline V gene. CDR3 DNA sequence: TGTGCCAGCAGCTTATCTGGTAGCACAGATACGCAGTATTTT. Residues: CASSLSGSTDTQYF.

The chain combines TRBV6-1 with TRBJ2-7, with D unclear. This CDR3 comprises 14 residues. From germline, CDR1 is MNHNS and CDR2 SASEGT. V lost 2 bases to trimming and J lost 6 bases, with 14 bases between them. CDR3 region: CASSENRAHGEQYF. In DNA, the CDR3 is TGTGCCAGCAGTGAAAACCGGGCCCACGGCGAGCAGTACTTC.

V is TRBV28 and J is TRBJ2-5; 14 nucleotides match TRBD2. Germline CDR1 and CDR2: MDHEN and SYDVKM. This CDR3 is 15 amino acids long. Losses at the gene ends were 2 bases for V and 5 bases for J; bases not matched to a gene: 1. For the CDR3, the DNA is TGTGCCAGCAGTTTACGGACTAGCGGGAGGGAGACCCAGTACTTC. Translating gives CASSLRTSGRETQYF.

The chain is built from TRBV6-5 and TRBJ1-1; D gene uncertain. The V end lost 5 bases, the J end lost 10 bases, and 23 bases lay between the germline ends. From germline, CDR1 is MNHEY and CDR2 SVGAGI. The CDR3 runs 15 residues. The CDR3 bases are TGTGCCAGCAGTCGACGGCCATCCCAGGTGTCCGTAGCTTTCTTT. Translating gives CASSRRPSQVSVAFF.

The rearrangement uses TRBV10-3 and TRBJ2-7; 7 nucleotides line up with TRBD1. CDR1 ENHRY and CDR2 SYGVKD come from the germline V gene. With 4 bases clipped from V and 0 bases from J, the junction kept 9 bases outside the gene matches. This CDR3 is 16 amino acids long. The CDR3 sequence is CAISAEQGTASYEQYF. The CDR3 DNA follows: TGTGCCATCAGTGCTGAGCAGGGGACAGCCTCCTACGAGCAGTACTTC.

This sequence joins TRBV5-1 and TRBJ1-4, with TRBD1 as a possible D gene (5 bases). CDR3 length equals 15 residues. V was clipped by 4 bases and J by 8 bases, with 18 bases between them. Germline CDR1 and CDR2: SGHRS and YFSETQ. As DNA, the CDR3 is TGCGCCAGCAGCAAAGGCCAGGGTTTAAAGGAAAAACTGTTTTTT. Translation: CASSKGQGLKEKLFF.

V is TRBV19 and J is TRBJ2-7; perhaps D is TRBD1 or TRBD2 (5 bases each). V lost 5 bases and J lost 2, with 16 bases in between. From germline, CDR1 is LNHDA and CDR2 SQIVND (reference sequence). CDR3 length: 15 residues. The CDR3 is CASSPPGTRTYEQYF. The CDR3 DNA is TGTGCCAGTAGTCCCCCAGGGACCCGAACCTACGAGCAGTACTTC. Complete variable domain (other parts from reference TRBV19 and TRBJ2-7): DGGITQSPKYLFRKEGQNVTLSCEQNLNHDAMYWYRQDPGQGLRLIYYSQIVNDFQKGDIAEGYSVSREKKESFPLTVTSAQKNPTAFYLCASSPPGTRTYEQYFGPGTRLTVT.

This clone was found a few times. The chain employs TRBV7-2 and TRBJ2-2; 7 nucleotides align to TRBD2. CDR1 and CDR2 (germline): SGHTA, FQGNSA. This CDR3 has 15 residues. After removal of 5 bases from V and 6 bases from J, the junction contained 9 bases not matched to a gene. Written as DNA, the CDR3 is TGTGCCAGCAGCCCGCAGACTACTAGCGCCGGGGAGCTGTTTTTT. As protein: CASSPQTTSAGELFF.

Note on this clone: Other DNA sequences of this sample code for an identical CDR3. This sequence joins TRBV28 and TRBJ2-7; TRBD2 matches at 8 bases. Germline CDR1 reads MDHEN; CDR2 reads SYDVKM. V dropped 5 bases and J dropped 1; count of bases not matched to a gene: 7. The CDR3 is made up of 15 amino acids. The CDR3 region has the DNA TGTGCCAGCAGTCCGGCCGGGGGGGGGTCCTACGAGCAGTACTTC. Protein: CASSPAGGGSYEQYF.

This clone was recorded only once. The CDR3 here is CASSRDGASGNTIYF. CDR3 sequence (DNA): TGTGCCAGCAGCAGAGACGGGGCGTCCGGAAACACCATATATTTT. The genes are TRBV7-3 and TRBJ1-3; the D gene is possibly TRBD1 (5 bases). CDR3 length: 15 residues. The V end was cut by 5 bases, the J end by 4 bases, with 15 bases between. Looked up from germline, CDR1 is SGHTA and CDR2 is FQGTGA. Supplemented by reference TRBV7-3 and TRBJ1-3, the full variable domain reads GAGVSQTPSNKVTEKGKYVELRCDPISGHTALYWYRQSLGQGPEFLIYFQGTGAADDSGLPNDRFFAVRPEGSVSTLKIQRTERGDSAVYLCASSRDGASGNTIYFGEGSWLTVV.

On this clone itself: Different DNA sequences within this sample yield the same CDR3. The chain links TRBV18 to TRBJ2-3; 7 bases fit TRBD1. This CDR3 has 13 residues. The germline CDR1 and CDR2 sequences are KGHSH and LQKENI. V dropped 5 bases and J dropped 3; count of bases not matched to a gene: 2. The chain's CDR3 is CASSIQGTDTQYF. The CDR3 bases are TGTGCCAGCTCAATACAGGGGACAGATACGCAGTATTTT.